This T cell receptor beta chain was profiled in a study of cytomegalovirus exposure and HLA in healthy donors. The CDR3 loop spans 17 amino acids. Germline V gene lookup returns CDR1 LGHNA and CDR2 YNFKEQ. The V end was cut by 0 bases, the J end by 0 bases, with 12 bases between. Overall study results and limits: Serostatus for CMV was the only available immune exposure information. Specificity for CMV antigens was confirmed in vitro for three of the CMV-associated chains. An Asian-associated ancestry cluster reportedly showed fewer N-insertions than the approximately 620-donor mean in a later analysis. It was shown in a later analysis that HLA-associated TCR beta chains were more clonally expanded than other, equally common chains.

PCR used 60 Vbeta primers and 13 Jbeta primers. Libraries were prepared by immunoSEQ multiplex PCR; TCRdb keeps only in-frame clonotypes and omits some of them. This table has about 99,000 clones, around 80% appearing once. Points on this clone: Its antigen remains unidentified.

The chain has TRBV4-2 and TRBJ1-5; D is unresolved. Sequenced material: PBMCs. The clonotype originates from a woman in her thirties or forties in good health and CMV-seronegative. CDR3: CASSQDWSSLSNQPQHF. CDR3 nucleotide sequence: TGTGCCAGCAGCCAAGATTGGAGCTCCCTTAGCAATCAGCCCCAGCATTTT.